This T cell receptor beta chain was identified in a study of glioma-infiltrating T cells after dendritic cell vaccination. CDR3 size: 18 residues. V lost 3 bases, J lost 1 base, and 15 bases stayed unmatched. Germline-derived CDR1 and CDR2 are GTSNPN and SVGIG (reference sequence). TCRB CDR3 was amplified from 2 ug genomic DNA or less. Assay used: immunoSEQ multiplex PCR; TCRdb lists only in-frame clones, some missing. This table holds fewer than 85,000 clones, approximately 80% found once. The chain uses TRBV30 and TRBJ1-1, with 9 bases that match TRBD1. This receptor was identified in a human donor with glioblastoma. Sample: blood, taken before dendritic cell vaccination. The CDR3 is CAWSRDRAFPSPNTEAFF. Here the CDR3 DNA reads TGTGCCTGGAGCCGGGACAGGGCGTTCCCGTCCCCGAACACTGAAGCTTTCTTT.